The rows below give T cell receptor beta chains drawn from one sample of a study of T-cell reconstitution after alpha-beta-depleted transplantation in children. One entry per CDR3 protein, called by TCRdb with MiXCR from the PCR reads. Found here are 670,000 or so distinct CDR3 sequences, less than 15% of them singletons; the top ten hold around 0.76%. Source: PBMCs, taken before TCRalphabeta/CD19-depleted stem cell transplant. These receptors were collected from a girl aged 2 to 9 with congenital amegakaryocytic thrombocytopenia, due to receive a stem cell transplant. The CDR3 runs from the conserved cysteine through the conserved F or W. The D gene is left open where the match is weak. Size tells how often a clone was seen (once, few, many) or the class of an expanded clone, and some rows leave it out.

j_call,clone_size,d_call,v_call,cdr3_nt,cdr3_aa
TRBJ2-7,many,NA,TRBV12-3/TRBV12-4,TGTGCCAGCAGTCGGACAGAAACTTCCTACGAGCAGTACTTC,CASSRTETSYEQYF
TRBJ2-1,few,NA,TRBV5-1,TGCGCCAGCAGCTTGGCGGGCGAAGCACAGTTCTTC,CASSLAGEAQFF
TRBJ2-1,NA,TRBD1,TRBV5-1,TGCGCCAGCTCACGGACAGGGTGGTATGAGCAGTTCTTC,CASSRTGWYEQFF
TRBJ2-1,many,NA,TRBV18,TGTGCCAGCTCACCAGATCAGTACAATGAGCAGTTCTTC,CASSPDQYNEQFF
TRBJ1-3,NA,NA,TRBV29-1,TGCAGCGTTGCCAGGGGCTCTGGAAACACCATATATTTT,CSVARGSGNTIYF
TRBJ1-6,few,NA,TRBV15,TGTGCCACCAGCAGAGTCACAGGGACGGGATCACCCCTCCACTTT,CATSRVTGTGSPLHF
TRBJ2-1,few,NA,TRBV11-2,TGTGCCAGCAGCCCACGCGGGTCGCTCATTTTGGAGTTCCAAAACTACAATGAGCAGTTCTTC,CASSPRGSLILEFQNYNEQFF
TRBJ1-1,few,NA,TRBV10-3,TGTGCCATCAGGGGTGGGGGGCCGAACACTGAAGCTTTCTTT,CAIRGGGPNTEAFF
TRBJ2-2,NA,TRBD2,TRBV4-1,TGCGCCAGCAGCCTCGGTGTCCGGACTAGGAACACCGGGGAGCTGTTTTTT,CASSLGVRTRNTGELFF
TRBJ2-7,NA,TRBD2,TRBV18,TGTGCCAGCTCCCTCTTACCGGGACTAGCGGGAGGGGAATATCTACGAGAGCAGTACTTC,CASSLLPGLAGGEYLREQYF
TRBJ2-5,many,NA,TRBV20-1,TGCAGTGCTAGAGATTCGGGTTACTTACAAGAGACCCAGTACTTC,CSARDSGYLQETQYF
TRBJ1-5,NA,NA,TRBV6-1,TGTGCCAGCAGTGAAGAGGTACATACCTATAGCAATCAGCCCCAGCATTTT,CASSEEVHTYSNQPQHF
TRBJ2-7,few,NA,TRBV11-2,TGTGCCAGCAGCTCACCCGGGACCCCCCTCGACGAGCAGTACTTC,CASSSPGTPLDEQYF
TRBJ2-5,NA,NA,TRBV7-9,TGTGCCAGCAGCCACGCGGTAGCGCCTCCGTTGGAGACCCAGTACTTC,CASSHAVAPPLETQYF
TRBJ2-2,NA,NA,TRBV12-3/TRBV12-4,TGTGCCAGCTGGGACGTTCAGACCGGGGAGCTGTTTTTT,CASWDVQTGELFF
TRBJ2-2,many,NA,TRBV5-1,TGCGCCAGCCGCGTCAGGAGGGACTCCGGTCCCGGGGAGCTGTTTTTT,CASRVRRDSGPGELFF
TRBJ2-7,many,TRBD1,TRBV12-3/TRBV12-4,TGTGCCAGCAGTTCGGGACAGATCTACGAGCAGTACTTC,CASSSGQIYEQYF
TRBJ2-5,NA,TRBD1,TRBV29-1,TGCAGCGTTAGGACAGGGGCGACCCAGTACTTC,CSVRTGATQYF
TRBJ2-5,few,NA,TRBV21-1,TGTGCCAGCAGACACCGGGACTCAGGGAGGGCCCAAGAGACCCAGTACTTC,CASRHRDSGRAQETQYF
TRBJ2-2,NA,TRBD1,TRBV28,TGTGCCAGCAGCTCCGGGACAGGGAAACACGGGGAGCTGTTTTTT,CASSSGTGKHGELFF
TRBJ2-3,NA,NA,TRBV29-1,TGCAGCGTTGTCCTAGCGGGACAGGGAACAGATACGCAGTATTTT,CSVVLAGQGTDTQYF
TRBJ2-7,many,TRBD2,TRBV12-3/TRBV12-4,TGTGCCAGCAGTTTCTTCCTAGCGGCCTACTACGAGCAGTACTTC,CASSFFLAAYYEQYF
TRBJ2-2,many,NA,TRBV20-1,TGCAGTGCTAGAGATGCAGAATGGGGGCTGTTTTTT,CSARDAEWGLFF
TRBJ2-7,many,NA,TRBV5-1,TGCGCCAGCAGCTTGGCCCACCCCCTGGACGAGCAGTACTTC,CASSLAHPLDEQYF
TRBJ2-3,once,TRBD2,TRBV12-3/TRBV12-4,TGTGCCAGCAGTTTAGGACTAGCGAGGACGCAGTATTTT,CASSLGLARTQYF
TRBJ2-7,many,NA,TRBV29-1,TGCAGCGGCCAGTGGGAGTACGAGCAGTACTTC,CSGQWEYEQYF
TRBJ2-1,few,TRBD2,TRBV5-1,TGCGCCAGCAGCTTATATCCTGGGACTAGCGGTTACAATGAGCAGTTCTTC,CASSLYPGTSGYNEQFF